The 26 T cell receptor beta chains presented below share a single source sample, sequenced in a study of human T cells and chemical hapten exposure. The time point denotes: healthy volunteer bleed at 2 weeks. The starting material, unfractionated whole blood, was used for total RNA extraction. TCRdb re-called the RACE reads through MiXCR, storing one row per CDR3 protein. This table has 50,000 or so distinct CDR3 sequences, roughly 4.1% appearing once. Sequenced sample: whole blood. The source is a human donor in good health. Some clones in this sample may be carry-over from other donors' samples.

This clonotype was observed at least ten times. The V gene is TRBV12-3 or TRBV12-4, the J gene TRBJ1-1; D may be TRBD1 (6 bases). The V gene lost 7 bases and the J gene lost 7 bases, with 10 bases spanning the gap. The length of the CDR3 is 11 residues. The CDR3 bases are TGTGCCAGCATGGGGGGGCTTGAAGCTTTCTTT. Protein: CASMGGLEAFF.

This clonotype was counted ten times or more. This chain links TRBV20-1 with TRBJ1-3, with 9 bases aligning to TRBD1. After removal of 5 bases from V and 2 bases from J, the junction contained 1 base not matched to a gene. Germline V gives CDR1 DFQATT, CDR2 SNEGSKA (reference sequence). The CDR3 is 13 amino acids. The DNA of the CDR3 is TGCAGTGCTCGACAGGGGGCTGGAAACACCATATATTTT. It yields the protein CSARQGAGNTIYF.

The chain is built from TRBV7-8 and TRBJ2-3; D is unresolved. Germline V gene lookup returns CDR1 SGHVS and CDR2 FQNEAQ. V was pared by 1 base and J by 2 bases, with 10 bases between. This CDR3 is built from 15 residues. The CDR3 loop reads CASSLEPISTDTQYF. CDR3 coding DNA: TGTGCCAGCAGCTTAGAACCAATCTCCACAGATACGCAGTATTTT.

Many counts were recorded for this clonotype. V is TRBV7-9 and J is TRBJ1-1, with D possibly being TRBD1 (6 bases). Between the trimmed V and J ends, which lost 4 bases and 5 bases, there was a span of 11 bases. Germline CDR1 is SEHNR and CDR2 is FQNEAQ (reference sequence). CDR3 length: 13 residues. The DNA for the CDR3 is TGTGCCAGCAGCTCTGAACAGGGAACTGAAGCTTTCTTT. Its translation is CASSSEQGTEAFF.

As regards this clonotype: The final CDR3 position lacks the conserved phenylalanine or tryptophan, pointing to a likely read error. V usage is TRBV6-1 and J usage is TRBJ2-2, with D perhaps being TRBD1 or TRBD2 (5 bases each). The length of the CDR3 is 14 residues. The germline CDR1 and CDR2 sequences are MNHNS and SASEGT. Trimming shortened V by 11 bases and J by 0 bases, and 13 bases separated the two germline ends. CDR3 nucleotide sequence: TGTGCCGGCCGGTGGGACCCGAACACCGGGGAGCTGTTTTCT. The encoded protein is CAGRWDPNTGELFS.

Ten or more counts support this clonotype. The chain links TRBV6-5 to TRBJ2-2; D tentatively fits TRBD1 or TRBD2 (5 bases each). The germline V gene encodes CDR1 MNHEY and CDR2 SVGAGI. V dropped 7 bases and J dropped 1 base, with 10 bases sitting between them. The CDR3 loop spans 14 amino acids. The CDR3 here is CASKGRRNTGELFF. The CDR3 bases are TGTGCCAGCAAGGGGAGAAGGAACACCGGGGAGCTGTTTTTT.

Comments on this clonotype: A read error may be the cause here, since a much bigger clone is one base away. The chain employs TRBV5-1 and TRBJ1-1; the D is unclear. V lost 4 bases, J lost 1 base, and 17 bases lay in between. The V gene's germline CDR1 is SGHRS and CDR2 YFSETQ. The length of the CDR3 is 16 residues. The CDR3: CASSTQHGRPNTEAFF. The CDR3, as DNA: TGCGCCAGCAGCACGCAGCACGGCAGGCCGAACACTGAAGCTTTCTTT. Full variable domain (rest looked up from reference TRBV5-1 and TRBJ1-1): KAGVTQTPRYLIKTRGQQVTLSCSPISGHRSVSWYQQTPGQGLQFLFEYFSETQRNKGNFPGRFSGRQFSNSRSEMNVSTLELGDSALYLCASSTQHGRPNTEAFFGQGTRLTVV.

In this sample, this clonotype turned up many times. The genes are TRBV29-1 and TRBJ1-1; D gene ambiguous. The CDR3 sequence is 11 residues long. The V end lost 4 bases, the J end lost 1 base, and 4 bases lay between the germline ends. CDR1 is SQVTM, CDR2 ANQGSEA, per germline. CDR3 sequence: CSVGENTEAFF. The CDR3 coding sequence is TGCAGCGTTGGGGAGAACACTGAAGCTTTCTTT. Together with reference TRBV29-1 and TRBJ1-1, the CDR3 gives the full variable domain: SAVISQKPSRDICQRGTSLTIQCQVDSQVTMMFWYRQQPGQSLTLIATANQGSEATYESGFVIDKFPISRPNLTFSTLTVSNMSPEDSSIYLCSVGENTEAFFGQGTRLTVV.

This clonotype was seen many times. The chain is built from TRBV29-1 and TRBJ1-5; no firm D call. The CDR3 runs to 13 residues. The V gene lost 7 bases and the J gene lost 5 bases, with 15 bases spanning the gap. Germline lookup yields CDR1 SQVTM and CDR2 ANQGSEA. CDR3 protein: CSARTGSDQPQHF. In nucleotides, the CDR3 is TGCAGCGCCCGGACGGGAAGTGATCAGCCCCAGCATTTT.

Only a few counts were recorded for this clonotype. This chain uses TRBV9 with TRBJ1-6, with D maybe TRBD1 (5 bases). CDR1 and CDR2 from the germline V gene are SGDLS and YYNGEE. CDR3 length: 15 residues. V was cut by 0 bases and J by 5 bases, with 9 bases left in between. The CDR3 coding sequence is TGTGCCAGCAGCGTAGAAACAGGCGATAATTCACCCCTCCACTTT. The encoded protein is CASSVETGDNSPLHF.

This clonotype was recorded many times. In DNA, the CDR3 is TGCGCCAGCAGCGTCACAGGGTTCGGAGAGACCCAGTACTTC. Translating gives CASSVTGFGETQYF. The rearrangement joins TRBV5-1 to TRBJ2-5, with D maybe TRBD1 (6 bases). Trimming shortened V by 4 bases and J by 4 bases, and 14 bases separated the two germline ends. Germline CDR1 reads SGHRS; CDR2 reads YFSETQ. The CDR3 consists of 14 residues.

This clonotype was detected many times. The chain has TRBV29-1 and TRBJ2-1; D assignment may be TRBD1 or TRBD2 (6 bases each). The V end lost 7 bases, the J end lost 10 bases, and 20 bases lay between the germline ends. Germline V CDR1 and CDR2: SQVTM, ANQGSEA. The CDR3 covers 13 residues. CDR3: CSGDGGQQKEQFF. The CDR3 coding sequence is TGCAGCGGGGACGGGGGCCAGCAAAAGGAGCAGTTCTTC.

This clonotype was recorded at least ten times. The chain combines TRBV18 with TRBJ2-7, with D perhaps being TRBD1 or TRBD2 (5 bases each). The V gene lost 2 bases and the J gene lost 6 bases, with 8 bases spanning the gap. This CDR3 has 12 amino acids. Germline loops: CDR1 KGHSH, CDR2 LQKENI. CDR3: CASSPWGFEQYF. DNA of the CDR3: TGTGCCAGCTCACCATGGGGGTTCGAGCAGTACTTC.

This clonotype was counted at least ten times. The chain links TRBV20-1 to TRBJ2-7; D uncertain. The CDR3 spans 13 residues. Per the germline V gene, CDR1 is DFQATT and CDR2 is SNEGSKA (reference sequence). V lost 7 bases and J lost 4, with 17 bases in between. The CDR3 is CSGSRGRAYEQYF. The CDR3 DNA follows: TGCAGTGGGAGTCGAGGCCGCGCTTACGAGCAGTACTTC.

This clonotype has more than one count but fewer than ten. J is TRBJ2-7 and V is TRBV7-8, with 9 positions matching TRBD1. Germline V CDR1 and CDR2: SGHVS, FQNEAQ. This CDR3 has 13 amino acids. With V trimmed by 8 bases and J by 5 bases, 7 bases remained unmatched. Here the CDR3 reads CASATGGPDEQYF. In DNA form, the CDR3 reads TGTGCCAGCGCGACAGGGGGGCCAGACGAGCAGTACTTC.

This clonotype was seen many times. The J gene is TRBJ1-6, the V gene TRBV9, with D perhaps matching TRBD1 (6 bases). Germline V gene lookup returns CDR1 SGDLS and CDR2 YYNGEE. This CDR3 is 15 amino acids long. The V end lost 0 bases, the J end lost 6 bases, and 10 bases lay between the germline ends. The CDR3, as DNA: TGTGCCAGCAGCGTAGAGGGACACTCTAATTCACCCCTCCACTTT. Translation gives CASSVEGHSNSPLHF.

This clonotype was observed many times. V is TRBV6-1 and J is TRBJ2-7; D not resolved. The CDR3 is made up of 13 amino acids. CDR1 is MNHNS and CDR2 is SASEGT in the germline V gene. Trimming stripped 6 bases from V and 6 bases from J, with 15 bases between. CDR3 coding DNA: TGTGCCAGCAGGGATAACCTAGGTGCCGAGCAGTACTTC. Translating it yields CASRDNLGAEQYF.

There are a few counts of this clonotype. The V call is TRBV5-1, the J call TRBJ1-4; D is ambiguous. The V end lost 8 bases, the J end lost 1 base, and 12 bases lay between the germline ends. The germline V gene encodes CDR1 SGHRS and CDR2 YFSETQ. The CDR3 has 14 amino acids. CDR3 coding DNA: TGCGCCAGTCTCCACTGGGAAACTAATGAAAAACTGTTTTTT. It is translated as CASLHWETNEKLFF.

This clonotype was seen a handful of times. The rearrangement links TRBV7-3 to TRBJ2-1; D gene unclear. Germline CDR1 and CDR2: SGHTA and FQGTGA. This CDR3 has 12 amino acids. Trimming left V 3 bases short and J 7 bases short, with 7 bases between. This CDR3 is CASSFGQNEQFF. DNA of the CDR3: TGTGCCAGCAGCTTTGGCCAAAATGAGCAGTTCTTC.

This clonotype came up many times. This chain connects TRBV20-1 to TRBJ1-1; 8 bases are a match to TRBD1. The junction had 16 bases not matched to a gene; V was cut back by 5 bases and J by 2 bases. Germline V gene lookup returns CDR1 DFQATT and CDR2 SNEGSKA (reference sequence). The CDR3 covers 17 residues. The CDR3 sequence is CSALRAGGLAGNTEAFF. The CDR3 DNA reads TGCAGTGCTCTCAGGGCAGGGGGCCTCGCGGGCAACACTGAAGCTTTCTTT.

This clonotype was recorded at least ten times. The V gene is TRBV3-1, the J gene TRBJ2-4; D not resolved. The germline gives CDR1 LGHDT, CDR2 YNNKEL (reference sequence). The CDR3 extends over 16 amino acids. V was cut by 4 bases and J by 1 base, with 14 bases left in between. CDR3 DNA: TGTGCCAGCAGCCCGATTTCCCAGGTGGCCAAAAACATTCAGTACTTC. Protein: CASSPISQVAKNIQYF.

There are many counts of this clonotype. The CDR3 is CASSQVGGLTDTQYF. CDR3 DNA sequence: TGTGCCAGCAGCCAAGTGGGAGGGCTTACAGATACGCAGTATTTT. V is TRBV14 and J is TRBJ2-3; 7 bases align to TRBD2. Germline CDR1 reads SGHDN; CDR2 reads FVKESK. This CDR3 is 15 amino acids long. V lost 1 base, J lost 3 bases, and 4 bases stayed unmatched.

This sequence joins TRBV29-1 and TRBJ1-3; D gene ambiguous. Germline lookup yields CDR1 SQVTM and CDR2 ANQGSEA. CDR3 length: 13 residues. V lost 7 bases and J lost 0, with 10 bases in between. CDR3 region: CSARRNSGNTIYF. The DNA for the CDR3 is TGCAGCGCGCGACGGAACTCTGGAAACACCATATATTTT.

The chain combines TRBV6-5 with TRBJ2-7; D might be TRBD1 or TRBD2, each matching 5 bases. The length of the CDR3 is 15 residues. From germline, CDR1 is MNHEY and CDR2 SVGAGI. Trimming stripped 4 bases from V and 6 bases from J, with 19 bases between. DNA for the CDR3: TGTGCCAGCAGTTTATATACGGGACCCGTGGTCGAGCAGTACTTC. Amino acids: CASSLYTGPVVEQYF.

There are many counts of this clonotype. The V gene is TRBV2, the J gene TRBJ2-2; D perhaps matches TRBD1 (5 bases). From germline, CDR1 is SNHLY and CDR2 FYNNEI. Trimming pared 10 bases from V and 6 bases from J, leaving 18 bases between. CDR3 length: 14 residues. CDR3 sequence (DNA): TGTGCCACAGACGACAGAGAAGCTGCCGGGGAGCTGTTTTTT. Translated, it gives CATDDREAAGELFF. The full variable domain, its missing parts supplied by reference TRBV2 and TRBJ2-2, is EPEVTQTPSHQVTQMGQEVILRCVPISNHLYFYWYRQILGQKVEFLVSFYNNEISEKSEIFDDQFSVERPDGSNFTLKIRSTKLEDSAMYFCATDDREAAGELFFGEGSRLTVL.

This clonotype was recorded a few times. This chain connects TRBV7-8 to TRBJ1-4; 9 bases agree with TRBD1. The ends lost 1 base at V and 8 bases at J; junction bases unmatched: 5. Germline V CDR1 and CDR2: SGHVS, FQNEAQ. The CDR3 sequence is 15 residues long. CDR3: CASSLVDRGGEKLFF. The CDR3 DNA is TGTGCCAGCAGCTTAGTGGACAGGGGAGGCGAAAAACTGTTTTTT.